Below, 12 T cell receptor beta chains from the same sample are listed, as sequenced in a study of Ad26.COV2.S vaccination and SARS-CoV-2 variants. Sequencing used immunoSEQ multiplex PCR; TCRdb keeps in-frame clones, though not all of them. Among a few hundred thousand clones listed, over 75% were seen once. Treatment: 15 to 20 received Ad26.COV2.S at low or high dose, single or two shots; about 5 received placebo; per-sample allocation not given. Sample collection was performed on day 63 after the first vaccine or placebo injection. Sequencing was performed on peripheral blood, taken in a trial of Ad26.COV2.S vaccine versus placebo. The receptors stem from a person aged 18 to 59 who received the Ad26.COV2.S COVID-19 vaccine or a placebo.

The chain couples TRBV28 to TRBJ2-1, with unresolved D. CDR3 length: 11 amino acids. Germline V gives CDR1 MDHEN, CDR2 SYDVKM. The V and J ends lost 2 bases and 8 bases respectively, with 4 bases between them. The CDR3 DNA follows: TGTGCCAGCAGTTTAGCGCATGAGCAGTTCTTC. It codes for CASSLAHEQFF.

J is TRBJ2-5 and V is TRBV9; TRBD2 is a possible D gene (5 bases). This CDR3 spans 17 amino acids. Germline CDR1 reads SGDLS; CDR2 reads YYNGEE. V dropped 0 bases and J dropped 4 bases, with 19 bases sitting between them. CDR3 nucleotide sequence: TGTGCCAGCAGCGTAGCCCAGGTAGCGAGCCTCGGAGAGACCCAGTACTTC. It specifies CASSVAQVASLGETQYF.

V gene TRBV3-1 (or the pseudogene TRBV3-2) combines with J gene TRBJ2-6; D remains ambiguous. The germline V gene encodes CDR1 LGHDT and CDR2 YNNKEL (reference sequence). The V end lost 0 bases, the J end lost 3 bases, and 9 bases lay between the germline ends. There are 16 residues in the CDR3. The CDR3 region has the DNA TGTGCCAGCAGCCAAGATTTGGGCGATGGGGCCAACGTCCTGACTTTC. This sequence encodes CASSQDLGDGANVLTF.

The CDR3: CASSLDRQVLNYGYTF. CDR3 in DNA: TGTGCCAGCAGCTTAGACCGACAGGTACTAAACTATGGCTACACCTTC. This chain connects TRBV7-9 to TRBJ1-2, with a weak D call TRBD1 (6 bases). The CDR3 is 16 residues long. V was shortened by 1 base and J by 2 bases, with 14 bases between the two germline ends. CDR1 is SEHNR and CDR2 is FQNEAQ in the germline V gene (reference sequence).

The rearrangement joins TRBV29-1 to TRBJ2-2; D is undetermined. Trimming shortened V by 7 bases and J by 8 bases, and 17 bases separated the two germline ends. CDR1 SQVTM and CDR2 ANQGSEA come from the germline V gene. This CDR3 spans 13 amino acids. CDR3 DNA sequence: TGCAGCGGGAGTCAAAGCTTGAGAGGGGAGCTGTTTTTT. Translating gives CSGSQSLRGELFF.

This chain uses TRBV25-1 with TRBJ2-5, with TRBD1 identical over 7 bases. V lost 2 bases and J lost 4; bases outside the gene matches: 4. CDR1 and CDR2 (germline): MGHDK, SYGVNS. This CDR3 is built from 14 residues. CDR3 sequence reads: CASSEGPGGETQYF. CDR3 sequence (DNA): TGTGCCAGCAGTGAAGGTCCAGGGGGAGAGACCCAGTACTTC.

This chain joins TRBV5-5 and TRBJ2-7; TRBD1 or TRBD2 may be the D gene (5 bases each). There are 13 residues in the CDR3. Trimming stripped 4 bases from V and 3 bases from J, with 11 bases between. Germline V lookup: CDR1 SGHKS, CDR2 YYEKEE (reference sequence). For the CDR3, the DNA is TGTGCCAGCAGCAAGGGGACCGACTACGAGCAGTACTTC. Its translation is CASSKGTDYEQYF.

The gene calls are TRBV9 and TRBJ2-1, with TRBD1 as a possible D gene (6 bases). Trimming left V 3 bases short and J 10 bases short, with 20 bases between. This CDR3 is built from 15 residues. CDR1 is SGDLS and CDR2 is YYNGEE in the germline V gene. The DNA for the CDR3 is TGTGCCAGCAGCGCGGGACAAGCCCCCCTTCGGGAGCAGTTCTTC. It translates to CASSAGQAPLREQFF.

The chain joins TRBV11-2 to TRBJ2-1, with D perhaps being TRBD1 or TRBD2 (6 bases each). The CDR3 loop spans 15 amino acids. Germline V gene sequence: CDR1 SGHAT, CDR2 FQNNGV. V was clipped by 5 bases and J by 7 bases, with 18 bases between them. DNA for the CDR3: TGTGCCAGCAGCCCGAGCGGGCCCCAGGGGAATGAGCAGTTCTTC. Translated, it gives CASSPSGPQGNEQFF.

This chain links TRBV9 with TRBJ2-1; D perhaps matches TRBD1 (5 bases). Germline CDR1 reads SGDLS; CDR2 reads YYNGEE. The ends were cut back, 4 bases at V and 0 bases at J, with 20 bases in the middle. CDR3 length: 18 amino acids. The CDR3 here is CASSSSRASISSYNEQFF. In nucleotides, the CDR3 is TGTGCCAGCAGCAGCTCCAGGGCGTCTATTAGCTCCTACAATGAGCAGTTCTTC.

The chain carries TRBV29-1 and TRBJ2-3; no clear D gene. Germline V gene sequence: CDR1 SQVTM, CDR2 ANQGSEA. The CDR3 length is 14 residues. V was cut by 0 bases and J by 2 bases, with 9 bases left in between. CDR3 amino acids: CSVEDWSLTDTQYF. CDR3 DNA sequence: TGCAGCGTTGAAGATTGGAGCCTCACAGATACGCAGTATTTT.

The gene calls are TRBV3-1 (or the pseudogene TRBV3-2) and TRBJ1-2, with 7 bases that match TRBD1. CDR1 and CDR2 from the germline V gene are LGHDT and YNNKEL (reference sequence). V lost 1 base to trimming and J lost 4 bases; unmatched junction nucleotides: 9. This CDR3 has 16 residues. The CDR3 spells CASSQAGRGAGYGYTF. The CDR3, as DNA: TGTGCCAGCAGCCAAGCGGGCAGGGGGGCCGGCTATGGCTACACCTTC.